What follows are 24 T cell receptor beta chains derived from one specimen sequenced in a study of T cell responses to AZD1222 COVID-19 vaccine. Method: immunoSEQ multiplex PCR; TCRdb's copy keeps in-frame clones and lacks some. The sample includes 110,000 or so clones, 80% to 90% of them seen just once. The sequencing used peripheral blood, collected 28 days after the second AZD1222 dose. Receptors originate from an adult who received the AZD1222 COVID-19 vaccine.

This sequence joins TRBV27 and TRBJ2-7, with 12 nucleotides matching TRBD1. CDR3 length equals 19 residues. Germline loops: CDR1 MNHEY, CDR2 SMNVEV (reference sequence). J was trimmed by 6 bases and V by 4 bases; bases with no gene match: 19. The CDR3 loop reads CASSSYRDRGRWGGSEQYF. Here the CDR3 DNA reads TGTGCCAGCAGTTCATATCGGGACAGGGGGCGGTGGGGCGGGTCCGAGCAGTACTTC.

The V call is TRBV6-2 or TRBV6-3, the J call TRBJ2-7, with unresolved D. Germline CDR1 MNHEY, CDR2 SVGEGT. The CDR3 runs to 11 residues. V was trimmed by 2 bases and J by 5 bases, leaving 4 bases between them. The CDR3 sequence is CASSYVDEQYF. The CDR3 region has the DNA TGTGCCAGCAGTTACGTGGACGAGCAGTACTTC.

This chain uses TRBV11-3 with TRBJ2-7; D not certain. CDR3 length equals 13 residues. Trimming stripped 3 bases from V and 3 bases from J, with 9 bases between. Germline CDR1 reads SGHNT; CDR2 reads YENEEA. The CDR3 sequence: CASSFADGYEQYF. In DNA, the CDR3 is TGTGCCAGCAGCTTCGCGGATGGCTACGAGCAGTACTTC. Full variable domain (rest looked up from reference TRBV11-3 and TRBJ2-7): EAGVVQSPRYKIIEKKQPVAFWCNPISGHNTLYWYLQNLGQGPELLIRYENEEAVDDSQLPKDRFSAERLKGVDSTLKIQPAELGDSAVYLCASSFADGYEQYFGPGTRLTVT.

This chain links TRBV29-1 with TRBJ2-7; 10 positions match TRBD1. Trimming removed 4 bases from V and 9 bases from J; junction bases left unmatched: 9. This CDR3 is 13 amino acids long. Germline V gene data show CDR1 as SQVTM and CDR2 as ANQGSEA. The CDR3 reads CSVGDRGPLGQYF. CDR3 nucleotides: TGCAGCGTTGGGGACAGGGGCCCTTTGGGGCAGTACTTC.

The rearrangement uses TRBV30 and TRBJ2-5; D unclear. The CDR3 length is 13 residues. V lost 2 bases, J lost 5 bases, and 12 bases lay in between. CDR1 is GTSNPN, CDR2 SVGIG, per germline (reference sequence). The CDR3 region has the DNA TGTGCCTGGAGTCATCTAAGTGGGGAGACCCAGTACTTC. Its protein product is CAWSHLSGETQYF.

The CDR3 nucleotides are TGTGCCAGCAGCTCAGGACAGGGGGGCTACAATGAGCAGTTCTTC. It specifies CASSSGQGGYNEQFF. The rearrangement uses TRBV7-7 and TRBJ2-1; the match to TRBD1 covers 10 bases. The V gene end was trimmed by 4 bases and the J gene end by 3 bases; junction bases not matched to a gene: 3. CDR3 length equals 15 residues. Germline V lookup: CDR1 SSHAT, CDR2 FNYEAQ (reference sequence).

J is TRBJ1-4 and V is TRBV28; 9 bases agree with TRBD1. The ends lost 6 bases at V and 6 bases at J; junction bases unmatched: 5. CDR3 length: 14 residues. CDR1 and CDR2 (germline): MDHEN, SYDVKM. The CDR3 DNA follows: TGTGCCAGCAGCTCGACAGGGGGTGATGAAAAACTGTTTTTT. Amino acid sequence: CASSSTGGDEKLFF.

This clone has a single count. The V gene is TRBV13, the J gene TRBJ2-7; possibly TRBD1 or TRBD2 for D (5 bases each). Germline CDR1 and CDR2: PRHDT and FYEKMQ (reference sequence). The V end was cut by 4 bases, the J end by 3 bases, with 16 bases between. This CDR3 spans 15 amino acids. CDR3 sequence (DNA): TGTGCCAGCAGCTCATCTTCGTGGGGGATCTACGAGCAGTACTTC. Protein sequence: CASSSSSWGIYEQYF.

By sample fraction, this clone is medium-sized. This chain uses TRBV19 with TRBJ1-2; 7 nucleotides match TRBD1. Germline V lookup: CDR1 LNHDA, CDR2 SQIVND (reference sequence). This CDR3 spans 15 amino acids. With V trimmed by 2 bases and J by 8 bases, 11 bases remained unmatched. The CDR3 loop reads CASSITAGGLQGYTF. The CDR3 region has the DNA TGTGCCAGTAGTATAACGGCAGGGGGACTGCAAGGCTACACCTTC.

The gene calls are TRBV28 and TRBJ1-2, with TRBD1 as a possible D gene (5 bases). V gave up 5 bases and J gave up 4 bases, with 17 bases separating them. CDR3 length: 15 residues. The germline V gene has CDR1 MDHEN and CDR2 SYDVKM. The CDR3 here is CASSLRAPQGYGYTF. CDR3 DNA sequence: TGTGCCAGCAGTCTCCGGGCCCCTCAGGGCTATGGCTACACCTTC.

This chain links TRBV30 with TRBJ1-3; 7 bases match TRBD1. Trimming at V came to 5 bases and at J to 2 bases, leaving 9 bases not matched to a gene. The length of the CDR3 is 15 residues. From germline, CDR1 is GTSNPN and CDR2 SVGIG (reference sequence). CDR3 sequence: CAWLLGGTAGNTIYF. The CDR3 DNA reads TGTGCCTGGCTCTTAGGGGGGACAGCTGGAAACACCATATATTTT.

CDR3 residues: CASSYSETGGNEQYF. The DNA for the CDR3 is TGTGCCAGCAGTTACTCGGAGACAGGGGGCAACGAGCAGTACTTC. The V and J genes are TRBV6-6 and TRBJ2-7; TRBD1 matches at 10 bases. V trimming: 0 bases; J trimming: 5 bases; junction bases outside the gene matches: 4. The CDR3 contains 15 residues. CDR1 MNHNY and CDR2 SVGAGI come from the germline V gene (reference sequence).

The V gene is TRBV7-8, the J gene TRBJ1-5; D gene ambiguous. The CDR3 loop spans 15 amino acids. Trimming cost V 7 bases and J 0 bases, with 13 bases left between them. Germline V gives CDR1 SGHVS, CDR2 FQNEAQ. The CDR3 here is CASTPRVGSNQPQHF. CDR3 nucleotides: TGTGCCAGCACTCCAAGGGTGGGTAGCAATCAGCCCCAGCATTTT.

The rearrangement uses TRBV9 and TRBJ2-1, with unresolved D. The germline V gene has CDR1 SGDLS and CDR2 YYNGEE. This CDR3 spans 15 amino acids. Trimming took off 4 bases at V and 2 bases at J, with 13 bases between the two ends. The CDR3 DNA follows: TGTGCCAGCAGCCCAAGTAGGGTCACCTACAATGAGCAGTTCTTC. Encoded protein: CASSPSRVTYNEQFF.

The rearrangement joins TRBV18 to TRBJ2-7; 9 bases align to TRBD1. Germline assignment: CDR1 KGHSH and CDR2 LQKENI. V lost 4 bases to trimming and J lost 3 bases; unmatched junction nucleotides: 7. The CDR3 length is 15 residues. The CDR3 region has the DNA TGTGCCAGCTCACTGTCGCGGACAGGGGTCTACGAGCAGTACTTC. Its translation: CASSLSRTGVYEQYF.

This clone was recorded once. This chain uses TRBV24-1 with TRBJ2-1, with 8 bases aligning to TRBD1. J lost 3 bases, V lost 4 bases, and 4 bases had no gene match. From germline, CDR1 is KGHDR and CDR2 SFDVKD. The CDR3 contains 15 residues. In DNA form, the CDR3 reads TGTGCCACCAGTGAGCAGGGGGCGGGCTACAATGAGCAGTTCTTC. Amino acid sequence: CATSEQGAGYNEQFF.

This sequence joins TRBV7-2 and TRBJ2-7, with TRBD2 as a possible D gene (6 bases). Trimming took 1 base from V and 6 from J, leaving 16 bases between them. CDR1 and CDR2 from the germline V gene are SGHTA and FQGNSA. The CDR3 has 15 amino acids. The CDR3 sequence is CASSLGLVRRSEQYF. The CDR3 DNA is TGTGCCAGCAGCTTAGGACTAGTTAGAAGGAGCGAGCAGTACTTC.

The genes are TRBV7-2 and TRBJ2-7, with TRBD2 identical over 13 bases. Germline lookup yields CDR1 SGHTA and CDR2 FQGNSA. The CDR3 totals 16 residues. Losses at the gene ends were 2 bases for V and 2 bases for J; bases not matched to a gene: 3. The CDR3: CASSLQGTSGTYEQYF. CDR3 coding DNA: TGTGCCAGCAGCTTACAGGGGACTAGCGGGACCTACGAGCAGTACTTC.

This chain connects TRBV7-3 to TRBJ2-2; 10 nucleotides line up with TRBD1. Germline lookup yields CDR1 SGHTA and CDR2 FQGTGA. The V and J ends lost 5 bases and 6 bases, in that order; junction bases with no gene match: 9. The CDR3 is 16 residues long. CDR3 sequence reads: CASSLRDRGEPGELFF. CDR3 nucleotide sequence: TGTGCCAGCAGCCTCCGGGACAGGGGAGAACCCGGGGAGCTGTTTTTT.

The rearrangement joins TRBV9 to TRBJ1-1, with 11 bases fitting TRBD1. V lost 4 bases, J lost 7 bases, and 12 bases stayed unmatched. Germline CDR1 SGDLS, CDR2 YYNGEE. This CDR3 region has 16 residues. The CDR3 reads CASSPRTGGAWDEAFF. CDR3 nucleotide sequence: TGTGCCAGCAGCCCAAGGACAGGGGGCGCATGGGATGAAGCTTTCTTT.

V is TRBV7-2 and J is TRBJ2-7, with TRBD2 matching 11 bases. CDR1 SGHTA and CDR2 FQGNSA come from the germline V gene. This CDR3 is built from 14 residues. Trimming at V came to 5 bases and at J to 9 bases, leaving 9 bases not matched to a gene. Written as DNA, the CDR3 is TGTGCCAGCAGCGAACTAGCGGGAGCCCCCGGGCAGTACTTC. Amino acid sequence: CASSELAGAPGQYF.

The chain recombines TRBV19 with TRBJ2-2; D not resolved. The CDR3 totals 13 residues. CDR1 is LNHDA and CDR2 is SQIVND in the germline V gene (reference sequence). Trimming left V 1 base short and J 6 bases short, with 6 bases between. Here the CDR3 reads CASSIGAAGELFF. CDR3 bases: TGTGCCAGTAGTATAGGTGCGGCCGGGGAGCTGTTTTTT.

V usage is TRBV4-1 and J usage is TRBJ2-7; 10 positions match TRBD1. Trimming cost V 4 bases and J 5 bases; bases outside gene matches: 8. Per the germline V gene, CDR1 is MGHRA and CDR2 is YSYEKL. CDR3 length: 15 amino acids. The CDR3 nucleotides read TGCGCCAGCAGCCTACGACAGGGGGCCTTGAACGAGCAGTACTTC. Translated, it gives CASSLRQGALNEQYF.

The V and J genes are TRBV30 and TRBJ2-1; D not resolved. The CDR3 is made up of 16 amino acids. From germline, CDR1 is GTSNPN and CDR2 SVGIG (reference sequence). CDR3 coding DNA: TGTGCATTAACCTTCCCCCATGGTATCTCCTACAATGAGCAGTTCTTC. Its protein product is CALTFPHGISYNEQFF.